This T cell receptor (beta chain) appears in the sequencing data of a study of CD8 T cells in ankylosing spondylitis. In its sample, this clonotype was seen a few times. Antigen unknown. Whole-study results and caveats: Characteristic of ankylosing spondylitis blood, it appeared, was a TCR beta motif comprising 7 to 9 highly homologous variants. Matched ankylosing spondylitis synovial fluid reportedly contained a significantly enriched population of disease-linked clones. Some of the motif variants had earlier been found in reactive arthritis patients' fluid and blood.

Molecular-barcoded quantitative 5'-RACE produced these TCR beta libraries. From the 5' RACE reads, TCRdb called clonotypes with MiXCR, one entry per CDR3 protein. The profile covers about 33,000 distinct CDR3 sequences, with roughly 12% appearing a single time and approximately 32% taken by the ten largest. The sequenced material came from synovial fluid, either unsorted or a sorted T cell fraction (not recorded which). This TCR was sampled from a male donor with ankylosing spondylitis.

CDR3 bases: TGTGCCAGCAGCTTAGTAGCGGGAGGTTCCTACGAGCAGTACTTC. Residues: CASSLVAGGSYEQYF. This chain connects TRBV7-9 to TRBJ2-7; the match to TRBD2 covers 10 bases. J was trimmed by 1 base and V by 1 base; bases with no gene match: 1. CDR3 length equals 15 residues. In germline, CDR1 is SEHNR, CDR2 FQNEAQ (reference sequence).